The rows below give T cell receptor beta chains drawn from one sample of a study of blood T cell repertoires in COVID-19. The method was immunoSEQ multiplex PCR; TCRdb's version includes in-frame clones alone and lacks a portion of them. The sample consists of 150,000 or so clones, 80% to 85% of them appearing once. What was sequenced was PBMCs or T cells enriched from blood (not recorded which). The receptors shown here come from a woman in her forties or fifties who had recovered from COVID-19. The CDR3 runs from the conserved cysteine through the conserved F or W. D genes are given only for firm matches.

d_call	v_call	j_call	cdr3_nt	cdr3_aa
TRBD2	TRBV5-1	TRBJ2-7	TGCGCCAGCAGCTTACTGACTAGCGGGACGCGAACGAATCCCTACGAGCAGTACTTC	CASSLLTSGTRTNPYEQYF
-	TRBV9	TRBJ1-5	TGTGCCAGCAGCGTAGGCTTTGGAGATCAGCCCCAGCATTTT	CASSVGFGDQPQHF
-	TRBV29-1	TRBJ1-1	TGCAGCGTTGAAGATAGGGGGTACGCTGAAGCTTTCTTT	CSVEDRGYAEAFF
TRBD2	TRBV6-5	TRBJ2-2	TGTGCCAGCAGTTACTCATTGGGACTACCAACCGGGGAGCTGTTTTTT	CASSYSLGLPTGELFF
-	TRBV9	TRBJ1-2	TGTGCCAGCAGCGCACCTCGCGGGTGGGGGGACTATGGCTACACCTTC	CASSAPRGWGDYGYTF
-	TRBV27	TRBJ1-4	TGTGCCAGCAGTACCCGCGGTTGGGGGGGAAATGAAAAACTGTTTTTT	CASSTRGWGGNEKLFF
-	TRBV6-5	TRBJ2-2	TGTGCCAGCAGTTACTCGACTACCGGGGAGCTGTTTTTT	CASSYSTTGELFF
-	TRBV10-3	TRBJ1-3	TGTGCCATCAGTGAGTCGAGGGCGGTTGGAAACACCATATATTTT	CAISESRAVGNTIYF
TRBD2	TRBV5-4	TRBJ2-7	TGTGCCAGCAGCTTGGTTAGCGGGGGGGCATCGTCCTACGAGCAGTACTTC	CASSLVSGGASSYEQYF
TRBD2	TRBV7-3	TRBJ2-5	TGTGCCAGCAGCTACGGACTAGCGGGGGGACAAGAGACCCAGTACTTC	CASSYGLAGGQETQYF
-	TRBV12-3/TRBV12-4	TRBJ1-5	TGTGCCAGCAGTTTGACAGAGTATCAGCCCCAGCATTTT	CASSLTEYQPQHF
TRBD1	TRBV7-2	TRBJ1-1	TGTGCCAGCAGCTTCCCGACAGGGAGGCGAACTGAAGCTTTCTTT	CASSFPTGRRTEAFF
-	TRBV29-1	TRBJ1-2	TGCAGCGTTAACAGGGATGATAATGGCTACACCTTC	CSVNRDDNGYTF
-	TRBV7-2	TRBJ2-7	TGTGCCAGCAGCTTAGGGGGGGGCTCAAATTACGAGCAGTACTTC	CASSLGGGSNYEQYF
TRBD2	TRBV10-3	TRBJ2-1	TGTGCCATCAAGGCGGGAGGTCTAGCGGGAGGTTTTGGGGCCGATGAGCAGTTCTTC	CAIKAGGLAGGFGADEQFF
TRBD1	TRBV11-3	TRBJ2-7	TGTGCCAGCAGCTTTTGGGATTTTAGGACAGGGCAGTACTTC	CASSFWDFRTGQYF
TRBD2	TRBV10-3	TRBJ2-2	TGTGCCATCAGTGGGATTAGCGGGGTAAACACCGGGGAGCTGTTTTTT	CAISGISGVNTGELFF
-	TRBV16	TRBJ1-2	TGTGCCAGCAGCCAGTCCCCACAGGTCTCCCCGCCCTATGGCTACACCTTC	CASSQSPQVSPPYGYTF
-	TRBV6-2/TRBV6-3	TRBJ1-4	TGTGCCAGCAGTTTCCCCGACAGGATTAATGAAAAACTGTTTTTT	CASSFPDRINEKLFF
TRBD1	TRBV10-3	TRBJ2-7	TGTGCCATCAGGGCGACAGGGGTCCCCTACGAGCAGTACTTC	CAIRATGVPYEQYF
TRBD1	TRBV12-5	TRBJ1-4	TGTGCTAGTGCCCTCGAGACAGGGATTAATGAAAAACTGTTTTTT	CASALETGINEKLFF
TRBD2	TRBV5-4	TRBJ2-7	TGTGCCAGCAGCTTCTCAGCGGGGGACTACGAGCAGTACTTC	CASSFSAGDYEQYF
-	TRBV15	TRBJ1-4	TGTGCCACCAGCAGAGGAACAGCTAATGAAAAACTGTTTTTT	CATSRGTANEKLFF
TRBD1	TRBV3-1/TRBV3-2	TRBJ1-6	TGTGCCAGCAGCCAGGGACAGGGGGCCTCACCCCTCCACTTT	CASSQGQGASPLHF
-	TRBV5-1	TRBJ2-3	TGCGCCAGCGCGAGGGAACAGGGACCAGATACGCAGTATTTT	CASAREQGPDTQYF
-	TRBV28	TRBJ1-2	TGTGCCAGCAGGGGGGGGACGGCGAATAACTATGGCTACACCTTC	CASRGGTANNYGYTF
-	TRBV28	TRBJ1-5	TGTGCCAGCTCATTTCATCAGCCCCAGCATTTT	CASSFHQPQHF
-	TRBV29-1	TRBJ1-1	TGCAGCGTTGGACTTCGGGGCACTGAAGCTTTCTTT	CSVGLRGTEAFF
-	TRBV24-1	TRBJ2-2	TGTGCCACCAGTGATTCAGGTTACACCGGGGAGCTGTTTTTT	CATSDSGYTGELFF
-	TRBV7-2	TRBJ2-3	TGTGCCAGCAGCCAAAATACAGGGTTCACAGATACGCAGTATTTT	CASSQNTGFTDTQYF
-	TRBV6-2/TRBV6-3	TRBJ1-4	TGTGCCAGCAGTTACAGGGGTGCAACTAATGAAAAACTGTTTTTT	CASSYRGATNEKLFF
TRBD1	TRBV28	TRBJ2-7	TGTGCCAGCAGTAGACGGACAGGGGGCTCCTACGAGCAGTACTTC	CASSRRTGGSYEQYF
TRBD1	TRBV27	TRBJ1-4	TGTGCCAGCAGTAAACTACAGGGGAATGAAAAACTGTTTTTT	CASSKLQGNEKLFF
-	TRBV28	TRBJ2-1	TGTGCCAGCACCCACGGACTTGGGGTGTTAGAGCAGTTCTTC	CASTHGLGVLEQFF
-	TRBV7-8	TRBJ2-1	TGTGCCAGCAGCGTCGAGGACAAAAGCTCCTACAATGAGCAGTTCTTC	CASSVEDKSSYNEQFF
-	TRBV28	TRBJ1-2	TGTGCCACCTCTGTTACAGGCCGAGCCTTAGGCTACACCTTC	CATSVTGRALGYTF
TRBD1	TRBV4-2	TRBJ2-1	TGTGCCAGCAGCCTTCGGACAGGGGACCTCAATGAGCAGTTCTTC	CASSLRTGDLNEQFF
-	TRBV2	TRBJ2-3	TGTGCCAGCAGCGAGGTCACAGATACGCAGTATTTT	CASSEVTDTQYF
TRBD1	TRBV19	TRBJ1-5	TGTGCCAGCAACATTCGGGACAGGCTGAATCAGCCCCAGCATTTT	CASNIRDRLNQPQHF
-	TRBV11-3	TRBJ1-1	TGTGCCAGCAGCTTAGGAGAACGGACTGAAGCTTTCTTT	CASSLGERTEAFF